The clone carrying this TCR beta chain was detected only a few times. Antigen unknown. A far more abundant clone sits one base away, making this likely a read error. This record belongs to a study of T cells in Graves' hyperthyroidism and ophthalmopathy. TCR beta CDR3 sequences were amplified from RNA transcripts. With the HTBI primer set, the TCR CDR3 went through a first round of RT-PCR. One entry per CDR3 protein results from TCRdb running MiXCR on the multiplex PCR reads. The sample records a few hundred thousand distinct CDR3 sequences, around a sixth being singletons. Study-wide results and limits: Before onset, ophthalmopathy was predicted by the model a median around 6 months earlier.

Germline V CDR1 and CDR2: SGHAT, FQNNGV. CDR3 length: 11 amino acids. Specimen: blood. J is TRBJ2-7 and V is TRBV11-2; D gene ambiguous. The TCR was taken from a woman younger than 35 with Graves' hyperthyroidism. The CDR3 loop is CASSLDYGQYF. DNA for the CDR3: TGTGCCAGCAGCTTAGACTACGGGCAGTACTTC.